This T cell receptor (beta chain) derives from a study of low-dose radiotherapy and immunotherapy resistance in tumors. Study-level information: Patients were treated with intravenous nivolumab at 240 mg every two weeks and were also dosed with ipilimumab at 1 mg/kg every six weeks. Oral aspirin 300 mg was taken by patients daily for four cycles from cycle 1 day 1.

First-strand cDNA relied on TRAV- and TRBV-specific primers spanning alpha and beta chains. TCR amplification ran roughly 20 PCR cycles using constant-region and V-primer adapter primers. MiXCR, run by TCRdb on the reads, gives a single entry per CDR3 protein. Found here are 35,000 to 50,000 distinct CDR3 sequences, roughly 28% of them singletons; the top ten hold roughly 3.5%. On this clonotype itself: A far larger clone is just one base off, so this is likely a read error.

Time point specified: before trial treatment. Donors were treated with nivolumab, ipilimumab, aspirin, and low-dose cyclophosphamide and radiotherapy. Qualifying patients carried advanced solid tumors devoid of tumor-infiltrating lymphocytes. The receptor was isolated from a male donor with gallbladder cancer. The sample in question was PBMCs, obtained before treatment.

CDR3 protein: CASNKGDENQTQHF. Written as DNA, the CDR3 is TGTGCCAGCAATAAAGGGGACGAAAATCAGACCCAGCATTTT. The chain recombines TRBV5-3 with TRBJ1-5; weak D call: TRBD1 (5 bases). TRBV5-3 is an ORF; its function is uncertain. This CDR3 has 14 amino acids.